These 32 T cell receptor beta chains share one sample of origin, sequenced in a study of tumor-infiltrating lymphocytes in localized non-small cell lung cancer. Clones were read by immunoSEQ multiplex PCR, and TCRdb kept only the in-frame ones, dropping some. Of about 9,500 clones listed, 55% to 75% are singletons. Sequencing was performed on lung tumor tissue. Receptor source: a human donor with non-small cell lung cancer.

The chain links TRBV5-6 to TRBJ2-2; D perhaps matches TRBD1 (6 bases). CDR1 and CDR2 (germline): SGHDT, YYEEEE. V was clipped by 4 bases and J by 0 bases, with 10 bases between them. The CDR3 spans 15 residues. CDR3 loop: CASSDTGTNTGELFF. CDR3 nucleotides: TGTGCCAGCAGCGACACAGGGACGAACACCGGGGAGCTGTTTTTT.

This chain links TRBV19 with TRBJ1-2; possibly TRBD1 for D (5 bases). V was trimmed by 1 base and J by 4 bases, leaving 16 bases between them. The CDR3 is made up of 16 amino acids. The germline V gene encodes CDR1 LNHDA and CDR2 SQIVND (reference sequence). The DNA for the CDR3 is TGTGCCAGTAGTATAGTGGGAGGGGTCGATCCCTATGGCTACACCTTC. As protein: CASSIVGGVDPYGYTF.

This clone appeared a few times. The chain employs TRBV7-9 and TRBJ1-6, with a tentative D call TRBD1 (5 bases). Trimming took off 5 bases at V and 10 bases at J, with 15 bases between the two ends. The germline CDR1 and CDR2 sequences are SEHNR and FQNEAQ (reference sequence). The CDR3 length is 14 residues. The CDR3 loop is CASSLLGDGSPLHF. The CDR3 DNA is TGTGCCAGCAGCCTCTTAGGGGATGGGTCACCCCTCCACTTT.

The V call is TRBV30, the J call TRBJ2-2; TRBD2 aligns across 8 bases. Germline-derived CDR1 and CDR2 are GTSNPN and SVGIG (reference sequence). The ends lost 3 bases at V and 7 bases at J; junction bases unmatched: 4. This CDR3 spans 13 amino acids. The DNA for the CDR3 is TGTGCCTGGAGCGAAGCGGGGGACGGGGAGCTGTTTTTT. This codes for CAWSEAGDGELFF.

CDR3 nucleotide sequence: TGTGCCATCAGTTCGGACAGGGCCCCCACAGATACGCAGTATTTT. It is translated as CAISSDRAPTDTQYF. This chain joins TRBV10-3 and TRBJ2-3, with 8 nucleotides matching TRBD1. Per the germline V gene, CDR1 is ENHRY and CDR2 is SYGVKD. The CDR3 totals 15 residues. The J segment lost 2 bases and the V segment lost 5 bases, leaving 6 bases of the junction unmatched.

V gene TRBV27 combines with J gene TRBJ1-5; D may be TRBD1 (5 bases). Germline loops: CDR1 MNHEY, CDR2 SMNVEV (reference sequence). Trimming took 3 bases from V and 4 from J, leaving 19 bases between them. The CDR3 is made up of 17 amino acids. DNA of the CDR3: TGTGCCAGCAGTTTCTACCCAGACGCGGGACGAAATCAGCCCCAGCATTTT. It codes for CASSFYPDAGRNQPQHF.

The V gene is TRBV2, the J gene TRBJ2-5, with D possibly matching TRBD1 (5 bases). With 6 bases removed from V and 0 bases from J, the gap between germline ends came to 20 bases. Germline CDR1 and CDR2: SNHLY and FYNNEI. This CDR3 contains 17 residues. The CDR3: CASSGDSSHVYQETQYF. In nucleotides, the CDR3 is TGTGCCAGCAGCGGCGACAGTTCCCACGTATACCAAGAGACCCAGTACTTC.

This chain connects TRBV9 to TRBJ2-5; D unclear. Per germline, CDR1 SGDLS and CDR2 YYNGEE. This CDR3 region has 16 residues. Trimming shortened V by 0 bases and J by 5 bases, and 17 bases separated the two germline ends. The CDR3 sequence is CASSVAPSTGRETQYF. DNA of the CDR3: TGTGCCAGCAGCGTAGCTCCCTCGACCGGACGGGAGACCCAGTACTTC.

This chain uses TRBV5-6 with TRBJ1-1; TRBD1 agrees at 8 bases. CDR3 length: 16 residues. The J segment lost 4 bases and the V segment lost 1 base, leaving 9 bases of the junction unmatched. The germline V gene encodes CDR1 SGHDT and CDR2 YYEEEE. CDR3 residues: CASSLIPTGVGTEAFF. CDR3 bases: TGTGCCAGCAGCTTGATCCCGACAGGGGTTGGCACTGAAGCTTTCTTT.

This chain uses TRBV27 with TRBJ2-1; 7 nucleotides align to TRBD2. The CDR3 covers 17 residues. V shed 5 bases and J 4 bases; nucleotides not matched to a gene: 14. Per the germline V gene, CDR1 is MNHEY and CDR2 is SMNVEV (reference sequence). The CDR3 reads CASSPIAGPGGYNEQFF. The CDR3 DNA sequence: TGTGCCAGCAGTCCCATAGCGGGTCCCGGCGGGTACAATGAGCAGTTCTTC.

This rearrangement joins TRBV5-1 to TRBJ2-3; no firm D call. This CDR3 is 14 amino acids long. Trimming stripped 3 bases from V and 1 base from J, with 9 bases between. From germline, CDR1 is SGHRS and CDR2 YFSETQ. The CDR3 DNA reads as TGCGCCAGCAGCTCAGACGCGCGCACAGATACGCAGTATTTT. Its translation: CASSSDARTDTQYF.

J is TRBJ1-4 and V is TRBV5-8; 11 nucleotides align to TRBD1. V lost 2 bases to trimming and J lost 1 base; unmatched junction nucleotides: 4. This CDR3 has 17 residues. Looked up from germline, CDR1 is SGHTS and CDR2 is YDEGEE. The CDR3 DNA sequence: TGTGCCAGCAGCTTAAGGACAGGGGGCTTAACTAATGAAAAACTGTTTTTT. The encoded protein is CASSLRTGGLTNEKLFF.

Only a few counts were recorded for this clone. CDR3 nucleotide sequence: TGTGCCAGCAGCGCCGGGGCTAGGGATGGCTACACCTTC. It is translated as CASSAGARDGYTF. V gene TRBV5-4 combines with J gene TRBJ1-2, with a tentative D call TRBD1 (5 bases). CDR3 length: 13 residues. Per the germline V gene, CDR1 is SGHNT and CDR2 is YYREEE (reference sequence). V gave up 4 bases and J gave up 6 bases, with 13 bases separating them.

The rearrangement joins TRBV28 to TRBJ2-5; the D gene is possibly TRBD2 (6 bases). Germline lookup yields CDR1 MDHEN and CDR2 SYDVKM. The CDR3 has 15 residues. The ends were cut back, 6 bases at V and 3 bases at J, with 17 bases in the middle. The CDR3 here is CASSPTRRAKETQYF. The CDR3 bases are TGTGCCAGCAGCCCGACCAGGAGGGCAAAAGAGACCCAGTACTTC.

The chain carries TRBV30 and TRBJ1-5, with D unresolved. This CDR3 comprises 11 residues. With 2 bases removed from V and 6 bases from J, the gap between germline ends came to 5 bases. Per germline, CDR1 GTSNPN and CDR2 SVGIG (reference sequence). The CDR3 DNA reads TGTGCCTGGAGTCATGGTCAGCCCCAGCATTTT. Protein sequence: CAWSHGQPQHF.

V usage is TRBV5-1 and J usage is TRBJ1-5, with a tentative D call TRBD1 (6 bases). The germline gives CDR1 SGHRS, CDR2 YFSETQ. The CDR3 sequence is 18 residues long. V dropped 4 bases and J dropped 6 bases, with 26 bases sitting between them. The CDR3: CASSPTGIDITFGQPQHF. Here the CDR3 DNA reads TGCGCCAGCAGCCCTACAGGGATAGACATTACATTCGGTCAGCCCCAGCATTTT. Combining the CDR3 with reference TRBV5-1 and TRBJ1-5 gives the whole variable domain KAGVTQTPRYLIKTRGQQVTLSCSPISGHRSVSWYQQTPGQGLQFLFEYFSETQRNKGNFPGRFSGRQFSNSRSEMNVSTLELGDSALYLCASSPTGIDITFGQPQHFGDGTRLSIL.

The V call is TRBV7-8, the J call TRBJ2-1; a possible D gene is TRBD2 (7 bases). Germline V gene data show CDR1 as SGHVS and CDR2 as FQNEAQ. The CDR3 spans 15 residues. V lost 0 bases and J 7 bases, leaving 13 bases between the germline ends. The chain's CDR3 is CASSLAGGQVNEQFF. The CDR3 region has the DNA TGTGCCAGCAGCTTAGCGGGGGGGCAAGTTAATGAGCAGTTCTTC.

The CDR3 DNA sequence: TGTGCCAGCAGCCCTATAACCGGACTAGCCTTTGAGACCCAGTACTTC. This translates into CASSPITGLAFETQYF. The J gene is TRBJ2-5, the V gene TRBV5-6, with TRBD2 identical over 8 bases. This CDR3 comprises 16 residues. The V and J ends lost 4 bases and 5 bases, in that order; junction bases with no gene match: 13. The germline V gene encodes CDR1 SGHDT and CDR2 YYEEEE.

This clone was detected once. The chain joins TRBV30 to TRBJ1-3; TRBD1 matches at 9 bases. This CDR3 comprises 14 residues. The germline V gene has CDR1 GTSNPN and CDR2 SVGIG (reference sequence). Trimming removed 4 bases from V and 1 base from J; junction bases left unmatched: 2. CDR3 residues: CAWTTGGSGNTIYF. The CDR3 coding sequence is TGTGCCTGGACGACAGGGGGGTCTGGAAACACCATATATTTT.

A single count supports this clone. V usage is TRBV6-6 and J usage is TRBJ1-2; the D gene is possibly TRBD1 (6 bases). CDR1 is MNHNY, CDR2 SVGAGI, per germline (reference sequence). This CDR3 comprises 13 residues. The ends were cut back, 4 bases at V and 8 bases at J, with 14 bases in the middle. The CDR3 loop reads CASSSPGAGGYTF. The DNA of the CDR3 is TGTGCCAGCAGTTCCCCGGGGGCGGGGGGCTACACCTTC.

This clone was counted a few times. The chain employs TRBV4-2 and TRBJ2-5; D is uncertain. The CDR3 length is 13 residues. Germline lookup yields CDR1 LGHNA and CDR2 YNFKEQ. Trimming took off 2 bases at V and 4 bases at J, with 8 bases between the two ends. CDR3: CASSQHRAETQYF. Written as DNA, the CDR3 is TGTGCCAGCAGCCAACACAGAGCAGAGACCCAGTACTTC.

This clone was counted only a few times. The genes are TRBV7-9 and TRBJ1-1; D unresolved. V lost 6 bases and J 1 base, leaving 15 bases between the germline ends. The germline V gene has CDR1 SEHNR and CDR2 FQNEAQ (reference sequence). This CDR3 is 15 amino acids long. The CDR3: CASSNLGVGNTEAFF. Written as DNA, the CDR3 is TGTGCCAGCAGTAACCTCGGGGTAGGGAACACTGAAGCTTTCTTT.

The genes are TRBV5-6 and TRBJ2-7, with a weak D call TRBD2 (7 bases). Germline CDR1 and CDR2: SGHDT and YYEEEE. This CDR3 has 16 amino acids. Deletions cut 3 bases from V and 2 bases from J, with 18 bases between. The CDR3 nucleotides read TGTGCCAGCAGCTCCTCCTGGGCGGGGGCCCCCTACGAGCAGTACTTC. This gives the protein CASSSSWAGAPYEQYF.

The chain employs TRBV6-6 and TRBJ1-1, with 8 bases lining up with TRBD1. V lost 5 bases, J lost 7 bases, and 15 bases stayed unmatched. The CDR3 runs to 16 residues. Germline loops: CDR1 MNHNY, CDR2 SVGAGI (reference sequence). This CDR3 is CASSRPRGQGEREAFF. Here the CDR3 DNA reads TGTGCCAGCAGTAGACCCCGAGGACAGGGAGAACGTGAAGCTTTCTTT.

The chain uses TRBV27 and TRBJ2-6; 8 bases map to TRBD1. V lost 3 bases, J lost 0 bases, and 4 bases stayed unmatched. The germline V gene encodes CDR1 MNHEY and CDR2 SMNVEV (reference sequence). CDR3 length equals 17 residues. CDR3 DNA sequence: TGTGCCAGCAGTTTTTGGACAGGGAGCTCTGGGGCCAACGTCCTGACTTTC. This encodes CASSFWTGSSGANVLTF.

This chain uses TRBV7-7 with TRBJ2-7; no firm D call. The V gene's germline CDR1 is SSHAT and CDR2 FNYEAQ (reference sequence). This CDR3 is built from 13 residues. The V gene lost 5 bases and the J gene lost 3 bases, with 11 bases spanning the gap. CDR3 DNA sequence: TGTGCCAGCAGCCCGGAATGGGTCTACGAGCAGTACTTC. Its protein is CASSPEWVYEQYF.

The rearrangement uses TRBV5-6 and TRBJ1-1; 9 nucleotides agree with TRBD1. After removal of 2 bases from V and 0 bases from J, the junction contained 11 bases not matched to a gene. In germline, CDR1 is SGHDT, CDR2 YYEEEE. The CDR3 covers 18 residues. The CDR3 here is CASSFGGQGGLLNTEAFF. The CDR3 bases are TGTGCCAGCAGCTTCGGGGGACAGGGCGGGCTCCTGAACACTGAAGCTTTCTTT.

This rearrangement joins TRBV7-2 to TRBJ2-7, with D possibly TRBD2 on 5 matching bases. The CDR3 extends over 13 amino acids. V was pared by 5 bases and J by 3 bases, with 11 bases between. Germline V gene data show CDR1 as SGHTA and CDR2 as FQGNSA. The CDR3 spells CASSRPTSYEQYF. CDR3 bases: TGTGCCAGCAGCCGGCCCACTAGCTACGAGCAGTACTTC. The entire variable domain, with the rest obtained from reference TRBV7-2 and TRBJ2-7, is as follows: GAGVSQSPSNKVTEKGKDVELRCDPISGHTALYWYRQSLGQGLEFLIYFQGNSAPDKSGLPSDRFSAERTGGSVSTLTIQRTQQEDSAVYLCASSRPTSYEQYFGPGTRLTVT.

V is TRBV7-9 and J is TRBJ1-1, with a tentative D call TRBD1 (6 bases). V was shortened by 2 bases and J by 0 bases, with 16 bases between the two germline ends. Germline CDR1 and CDR2: SEHNR and FQNEAQ (reference sequence). The CDR3 length is 17 residues. This CDR3 reads CASSLLSGAAMNTEAFF. CDR3 nucleotides: TGTGCCAGCAGCTTATTGTCGGGGGCTGCCATGAACACTGAAGCTTTCTTT.

The chain uses TRBV4-2 and TRBJ1-1; 8 positions match TRBD1. Germline assignment: CDR1 LGHNA and CDR2 YNFKEQ. The CDR3 extends over 15 amino acids. V lost 3 bases, J lost 4 bases, and 7 bases stayed unmatched. CDR3 in DNA: TGTGCCAGCAGCCACGACGGACAGGGAGGCACTGAAGCTTTCTTT. It encodes CASSHDGQGGTEAFF.

The chain employs TRBV10-3 and TRBJ1-5, with 8 bases fitting TRBD1. The CDR3 covers 16 residues. Germline V gene lookup returns CDR1 ENHRY and CDR2 SYGVKD. V shed 4 bases and J 7 bases; nucleotides not matched to a gene: 12. The CDR3, as DNA: TGTGCCATCAGTGGATCCGACAGGGGCGGCGGGCAGCCCCAGCATTTT. It translates to CAISGSDRGGGQPQHF.

The chain employs TRBV5-1 and TRBJ2-6; unclear D gene. The CDR3 length is 13 residues. V was shortened by 2 bases and J by 2 bases, with 2 bases between the two germline ends. CDR1 and CDR2 (germline): SGHRS, YFSETQ. CDR3 region: CASSLAGANVLTF. CDR3 sequence (DNA): TGCGCCAGCAGCTTAGCTGGGGCCAACGTCCTGACTTTC.